This passage covers 20 T cell receptor beta chains from one sample sequenced in a study of OX40 agonist ivuxolimab in advanced cancers. Here immunoSEQ multiplex PCR was the method, and the copy in TCRdb shows in-frame clones only, minus some. The repertoire consists of 30,000 to 45,000 clones, with more than 65% occurring once and the leading ten covering 8.5% to 14%. The sample was CD4+ or CD8+ T cells sorted from blood, taken in a trial of the OX40 agonist ivuxolimab. These receptors came from an adult with an advanced solid tumor such as melanoma, head and neck, liver or kidney cancer.

The chain combines TRBV10-1 with TRBJ1-1; D possibly corresponds to TRBD1 (6 bases). The V gene lost 6 bases and the J gene lost 4 bases, with 12 bases spanning the gap. The CDR3 extends over 13 amino acids. CDR1 is WNHNN and CDR2 is SYGVQD in the germline V gene (reference sequence). The CDR3 bases are TGCGCCAGCAGACAGGGTGGTGGCACTGAAGCTTTCTTT. Translated: CASRQGGGTEAFF.

The V gene is TRBV19, the J gene TRBJ2-2, with D maybe TRBD1 (6 bases). CDR1 and CDR2 from the germline V gene are LNHDA and SQIVND (reference sequence). There are 18 residues in the CDR3. The V end lost 3 bases, the J end lost 5 bases, and 22 bases lay between the germline ends. CDR3 protein: CASSIPLSVGARTGELFF. The CDR3 bases are TGTGCCAGTAGTATCCCTTTGTCCGTGGGGGCGAGGACCGGGGAGCTGTTTTTT.

This chain uses TRBV2 with TRBJ2-5, with D hard to call. TRBJ2-7 matches the DNA end more closely, so the J call is doubtful. Germline V lookup: CDR1 SNHLY, CDR2 FYNNEI. There are 13 residues in the CDR3. As DNA, the CDR3 is TGTGCCACACAGCCCTACAACCTCTACGAGCAGTACTTC. As protein: CATQPYNLYEQYF.

This clone was recorded once. This sequence joins TRBV9 and TRBJ1-6; TRBD1 might be the D (5 bases). Deletions cut 8 bases from V and 5 bases from J, with 29 bases between. The V gene's germline CDR1 is SGDLS and CDR2 YYNGEE. This CDR3 has 19 amino acids. CDR3 in DNA: TGTGCCAGTGCTAAAGGTCGCCTGGGGGGGTCTATCGATAATTCACCCCTCCACTTT. Its protein product is CASAKGRLGGSIDNSPLHF.

This clone was observed once. This chain joins TRBV18 and TRBJ2-7, with D tentatively TRBD2 (5 bases). This CDR3 is built from 13 residues. Trimming removed 0 bases from V and 3 bases from J, with 6 bases in between. The germline CDR1 and CDR2 sequences are KGHSH and LQKENI. The CDR3 loop reads CASSPPEGYEQYF. CDR3 in DNA: TGTGCCAGCTCACCACCAGAGGGCTACGAGCAGTACTTC.

The rearrangement links TRBV29-1 to TRBJ2-7, with D possibly TRBD2 on 5 matching bases. The CDR3 sequence is 11 residues long. V was trimmed by 7 bases and J by 2 bases, leaving 9 bases between them. Germline V gene data show CDR1 as SQVTM and CDR2 as ANQGSEA. The CDR3 is CSGIGAYEQYF. The CDR3 nucleotides read TGCAGCGGAATCGGGGCCTACGAGCAGTACTTC.

The chain recombines TRBV4-2 with TRBJ2-5; D is perhaps TRBD2 (6 bases). V was shortened by 0 bases and J by 5 bases, with 7 bases between the two germline ends. The germline V gene has CDR1 LGHNA and CDR2 YNFKEQ. The CDR3 is 13 amino acids. CDR3: CASSQDRGETQYF. The DNA for the CDR3 is TGTGCCAGCAGCCAAGATCGGGGGGAGACCCAGTACTTC.

The chain recombines TRBV5-1 with TRBJ2-3; 9 positions agree with TRBD1. This CDR3 comprises 17 residues. After removal of 3 bases from V and 3 bases from J, the junction contained 11 bases not matched to a gene. Germline lookup yields CDR1 SGHRS and CDR2 YFSETQ. CDR3 loop: CASSSLRTGDITDTQYF. DNA for the CDR3: TGCGCCAGCAGCTCCCTCCGGACAGGGGATATTACAGATACGCAGTATTTT. The full variable domain, rest sourced from reference TRBV5-1 and TRBJ2-3, is KAGVTQTPRYLIKTRGQQVTLSCSPISGHRSVSWYQQTPGQGLQFLFEYFSETQRNKGNFPGRFSGRQFSNSRSEMNVSTLELGDSALYLCASSSLRTGDITDTQYFGPGTRLTVL.

This chain links TRBV30 with TRBJ1-2; D remains unclear. The CDR3 length is 14 residues. Germline V gives CDR1 GTSNPN, CDR2 SVGIG (reference sequence). V was cut by 4 bases and J by 5 bases, with 17 bases left in between. The CDR3 DNA follows: TGTGCCTGGACCAATGGGGTTTTGGTTTATGGCTACACCTTC. Protein: CAWTNGVLVYGYTF.

The gene calls are TRBV6-1 and TRBJ1-4, with D possibly being TRBD1 (6 bases). CDR1 MNHNS and CDR2 SASEGT come from the germline V gene. The V and J ends lost 3 bases and 10 bases respectively, with 15 bases between them. The CDR3 sequence is 14 residues long. CDR3 region: CASSDQPTGGKLFF. CDR3 sequence (DNA): TGTGCCAGCAGTGACCAACCGACAGGTGGAAAACTGTTTTTT.

The gene calls are TRBV29-1 and TRBJ2-3; 7 nucleotides line up with TRBD1. From germline, CDR1 is SQVTM and CDR2 ANQGSEA. The CDR3 runs to 14 residues. Losses at the gene ends were 7 bases for V and 2 bases for J; bases not matched to a gene: 9. The CDR3 DNA reads as TGCAGCGGGAAGGACAGGCCGGTCACAGATACGCAGTATTTT. Residues: CSGKDRPVTDTQYF.

J is TRBJ1-4 and V is TRBV7-8, with 7 positions matching TRBD1. The germline V gene encodes CDR1 SGHVS and CDR2 FQNEAQ. The CDR3 is made up of 15 amino acids. The J segment lost 3 bases and the V segment lost 2 bases, leaving 3 bases of the junction unmatched. This CDR3 is CASSLRTGSNEKLFF. CDR3 coding DNA: TGTGCCAGCAGCTTAAGGACAGGCTCTAATGAAAAACTGTTTTTT.

V gene TRBV2 combines with J gene TRBJ1-1; the D is unclear. CDR3 length: 13 amino acids. V was cut by 1 base and J by 4 bases, with 7 bases left in between. CDR1 SNHLY and CDR2 FYNNEI come from the germline V gene. CDR3 DNA sequence: TGTGCCAGCAGTGAAGAGACTCTCACTGAAGCTTTCTTT. Residues: CASSEETLTEAFF.

This sequence joins TRBV30 and TRBJ2-5; 7 nucleotides align to TRBD2. The CDR3 consists of 13 residues. V shed 0 bases, J shed 4 bases, and the junction held 2 bases outside the gene matches. Germline V lookup: CDR1 GTSNPN, CDR2 SVGIG (reference sequence). The CDR3 here is CAWSVWGGETQYF. The CDR3, as DNA: TGTGCCTGGAGTGTATGGGGGGGAGAGACCCAGTACTTC.

This rearrangement joins TRBV5-4 to TRBJ2-5, with no clear D. Per the germline V gene, CDR1 is SGHNT and CDR2 is YYREEE (reference sequence). This CDR3 comprises 14 residues. Trimming left V 4 bases short and J 2 bases short, with 12 bases between. This CDR3 reads CASSPWTDQETQYF. The CDR3 coding sequence is TGTGCCAGCAGCCCATGGACGGATCAAGAGACCCAGTACTTC.

CDR3 in DNA: TGTGCCTGGACCCTCCGGGGGGGCAAATTCTACGAGCAGTACTTC. It encodes CAWTLRGGKFYEQYF. The V call is TRBV30, the J call TRBJ2-7; TRBD2 agrees at 8 bases. This CDR3 has 15 residues. The J segment lost 3 bases and the V segment lost 4 bases, leaving 11 bases of the junction unmatched. In germline, CDR1 is GTSNPN, CDR2 SVGIG (reference sequence).

V gene TRBV15 combines with J gene TRBJ1-1, with TRBD1 as a possible D gene (5 bases). CDR3 length equals 15 residues. Germline V gene data show CDR1 as LNHNV and CDR2 as YYDKDF (reference sequence). V was trimmed by 5 bases and J by 4 bases, leaving 17 bases between them. The CDR3 protein is CATSVLRGGGTEAFF. CDR3 bases: TGTGCCACCAGCGTACTAAGGGGAGGAGGCACTGAAGCTTTCTTT.

This clone was seen more than once but under ten times. The rearrangement joins TRBV19 to TRBJ2-1; perhaps TRBD1 as D (5 bases). V lost 4 bases to trimming and J lost 1 base, with 8 bases between them. Germline values: CDR1 LNHDA, CDR2 SQIVND (reference sequence). The CDR3 sequence is 14 residues long. The CDR3 DNA reads as TGTGCCAGTAGTAAGGGGAAATCCTACAATGAGCAGTTCTTC. This encodes CASSKGKSYNEQFF.

The CDR3 sequence is CAISESTSGPQETQYF. The DNA of the CDR3 is TGTGCCATCAGTGAGTCGACTTCGGGACCTCAAGAGACCCAGTACTTC. The V call is TRBV10-3, the J call TRBJ2-5, with D possibly called TRBD1 or TRBD2 (5 bases each). V was cut by 0 bases and J by 2 bases, with 13 bases left in between. Germline CDR1 ENHRY, CDR2 SYGVKD. CDR3 length equals 16 residues.

A remark on this clone: The likely explanation is a read error, given a far larger clone one base away. The chain has TRBV7-9 and TRBJ2-5, with a weak D call TRBD1 (7 bases). The J call may be incorrect, as the DNA end agrees better with TRBJ2-7. The CDR3 contains 14 residues. Germline loops: CDR1 SEHNR, CDR2 FQNEAQ (reference sequence). For the CDR3, the DNA is TGTGCCAGCAGCTTAGTAGGAGGGGGCGGCGAGCAGTACTTC. This translates into CASSLVGGGGEQYF.